This T cell receptor beta chain was observed in a study of Graves' ophthalmopathy and Graves' hyperthyroidism. Hyperthyroidism patients were newly diagnosed, ill under 2 months, and aged 18 to 65 years. Lactation, pregnancy, uncontrolled infections and other autoimmune diseases were all grounds for excluding patients. Physicians reached a diagnosis by relying on clinical symptoms, serum thyroxine, TRAb, thyroid ultrasound and orbital computed tomography. This clonotype appeared many times. V dropped 5 bases and J dropped 8; count of bases not matched to a gene: 10. CDR3 length: 15 residues. As the template, RNA transcripts were used to amplify TCR beta CDR3 regions. Scientists carried out first-round RT-PCR using HTBI primers and then a second-round multiplex PCR. From the multiplex PCR reads, TCRdb called clonotypes with MiXCR, one entry per CDR3 protein. The profile shows 1 million to 1.3 million distinct CDR3 sequences, less than 45% of them singletons.

The gene calls are TRBV12-3 or TRBV12-4 and TRBJ1-4; 8 bases map to TRBD1. This clonotype was sampled from an adult man with Graves' hyperthyroidism. Specimen: peripheral blood or thyroid tissue (not recorded which). The CDR3 DNA sequence: TGTGCCAGCAGTACCCTGACAGGGGCTTGGGAAAAACTGTTTTTT. It encodes CASSTLTGAWEKLFF.